What follows is one TCR beta chain and its context. Other DNA variants within this sample encode the same CDR3. The record originates from a study of blood T cell repertoires in COVID-19. Per the germline V gene, CDR1 is SGDLS and CDR2 is YYNGEE. The CDR3 loop spans 15 amino acids. V dropped 2 bases and J dropped 0 bases, with 9 bases sitting between them. Clones were read by immunoSEQ multiplex PCR, and TCRdb kept only the in-frame ones, dropping some. Of about 200,000 clones listed, roughly 84% were seen once; the top ten hold around 30%. The chain carries TRBV9 and TRBJ2-1; possibly TRBD2 for D (5 bases). Sequenced sample: peripheral blood. This TCR was recovered from a man in his forties with acute or convalescent COVID-19. Here the CDR3 DNA reads TGTGCCAGCAGCGTGGGAAGCGGCTCCTACAATGAGCAGTTCTTC. It specifies CASSVGSGSYNEQFF.